This T cell receptor (beta chain) is drawn from a study of T cell responses to AZD1222 COVID-19 vaccine. Assay: immunoSEQ multiplex PCR; the TCRdb copy retains only in-frame clones and omits some. The data show around 100,000 clones, more than 75% seen once. CDR1 is MDHEN and CDR2 is SYDVKM in the germline V gene. CDR3 length equals 15 residues. The V and J ends lost 8 bases and 0 bases respectively, with 14 bases between them. This clone was found a few times. Its antigen is unknown. Study conclusions and caveats: White British people made up most donors, females outnumbered males, and clonal diversity was possibly underestimated. Sampling captured repertoires only after the peak T cell response. The study found Spike-specific TCR breadth and depth rose after two AZD1222 doses. Baseline testing showed seropositivity in only five or six AZD1222 recipients.

This receptor was obtained from an adult who received the MenACWY meningococcal vaccine as a control. The sample consisted of peripheral blood, taken 28 days after the second dose of the MenACWY control vaccine. The rearrangement links TRBV28 to TRBJ1-5; D possibly corresponds to TRBD1 (6 bases). The CDR3 nucleotides are TGTGCCAGCTATCGGGGGCACAATAGCAATCAGCCCCAGCATTTT. It codes for CASYRGHNSNQPQHF.